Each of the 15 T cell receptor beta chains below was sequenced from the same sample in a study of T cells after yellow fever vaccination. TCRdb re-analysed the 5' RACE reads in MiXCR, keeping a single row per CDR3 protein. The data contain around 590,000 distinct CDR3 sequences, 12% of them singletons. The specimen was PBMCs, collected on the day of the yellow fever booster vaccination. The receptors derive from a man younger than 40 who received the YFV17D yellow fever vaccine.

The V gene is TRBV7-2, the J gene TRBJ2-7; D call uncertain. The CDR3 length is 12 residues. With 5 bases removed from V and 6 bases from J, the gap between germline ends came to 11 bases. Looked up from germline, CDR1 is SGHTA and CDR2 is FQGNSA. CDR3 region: CASSPPATEQYF. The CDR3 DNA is TGTGCCAGCAGCCCCCCGGCCACCGAGCAGTACTTC.

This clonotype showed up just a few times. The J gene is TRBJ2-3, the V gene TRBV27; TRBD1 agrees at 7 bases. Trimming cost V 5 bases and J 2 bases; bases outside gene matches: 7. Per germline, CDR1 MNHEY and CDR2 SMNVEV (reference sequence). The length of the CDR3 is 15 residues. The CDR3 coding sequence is TGTGCCAGCAGTCCGGCAGGGGGAACCACAGATACGCAGTATTTT. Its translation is CASSPAGGTTDTQYF.

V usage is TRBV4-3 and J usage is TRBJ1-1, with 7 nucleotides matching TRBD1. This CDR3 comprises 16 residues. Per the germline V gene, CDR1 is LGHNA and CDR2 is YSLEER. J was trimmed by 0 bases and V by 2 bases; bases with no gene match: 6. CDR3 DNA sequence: TGCGCCAGCAGCCAAACGACAGGGAGGCTGAACACTGAAGCTTTCTTT. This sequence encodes CASSQTTGRLNTEAFF.

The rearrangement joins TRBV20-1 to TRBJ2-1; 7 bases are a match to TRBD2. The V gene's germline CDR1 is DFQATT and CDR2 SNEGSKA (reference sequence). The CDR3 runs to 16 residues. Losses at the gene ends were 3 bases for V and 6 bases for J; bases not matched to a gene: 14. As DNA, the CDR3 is TGCAGTGCTAGCCCCAGTCAGGGCGGGAGAAGCAATGAGCAGTTCTTC. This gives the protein CSASPSQGGRSNEQFF.

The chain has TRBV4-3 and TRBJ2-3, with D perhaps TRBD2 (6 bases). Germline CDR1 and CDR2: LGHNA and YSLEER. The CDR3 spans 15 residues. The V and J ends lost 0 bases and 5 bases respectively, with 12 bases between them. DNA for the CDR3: TGCGCCAGCAGCCAAGAACCGGGAGTGGGAGATACGCAGTATTTT. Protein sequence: CASSQEPGVGDTQYF.

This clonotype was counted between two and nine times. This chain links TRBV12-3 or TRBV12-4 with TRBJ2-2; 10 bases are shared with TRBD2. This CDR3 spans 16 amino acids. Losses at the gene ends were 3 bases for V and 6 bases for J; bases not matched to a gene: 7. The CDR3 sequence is CASSFLAGVAAGELFF. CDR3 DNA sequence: TGTGCCAGCAGTTTCCTAGCGGGAGTAGCGGCCGGGGAGCTGTTTTTT.

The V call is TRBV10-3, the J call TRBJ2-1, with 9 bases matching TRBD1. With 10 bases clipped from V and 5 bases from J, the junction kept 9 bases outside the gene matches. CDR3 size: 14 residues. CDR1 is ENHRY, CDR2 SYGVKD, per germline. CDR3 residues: CATQTGGRNNEQFF. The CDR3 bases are TGTGCCACCCAGACAGGGGGGAGGAACAATGAGCAGTTCTTC.

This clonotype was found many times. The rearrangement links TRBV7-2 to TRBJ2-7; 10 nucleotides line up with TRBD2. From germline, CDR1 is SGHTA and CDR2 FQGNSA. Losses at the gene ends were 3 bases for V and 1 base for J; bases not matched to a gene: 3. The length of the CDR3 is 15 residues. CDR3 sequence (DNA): TGTGCCAGCAGCTTCCTAGCGGGAGATTCCTACGAGCAGTACTTC. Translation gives CASSFLAGDSYEQYF.

CDR3: CASSLEVGIAKNIQYF. CDR3 coding DNA: TGTGCCAGCAGCTTAGAAGTCGGGATTGCCAAAAACATTCAGTACTTC. The rearrangement uses TRBV7-2 and TRBJ2-4; a weak D match, TRBD2 (5 bases). Germline assignment: CDR1 SGHTA and CDR2 FQGNSA. The CDR3 consists of 16 residues. Trimming left V 1 base short and J 1 base short, with 11 bases between.

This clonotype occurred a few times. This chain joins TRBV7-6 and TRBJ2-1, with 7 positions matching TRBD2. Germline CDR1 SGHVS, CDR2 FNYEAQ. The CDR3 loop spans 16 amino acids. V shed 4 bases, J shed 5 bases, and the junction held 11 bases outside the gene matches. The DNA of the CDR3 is TGTGCCAGCAGCTCGCCTCGGGGGGAGGAGGACAATGAGCAGTTCTTC. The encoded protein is CASSSPRGEEDNEQFF.

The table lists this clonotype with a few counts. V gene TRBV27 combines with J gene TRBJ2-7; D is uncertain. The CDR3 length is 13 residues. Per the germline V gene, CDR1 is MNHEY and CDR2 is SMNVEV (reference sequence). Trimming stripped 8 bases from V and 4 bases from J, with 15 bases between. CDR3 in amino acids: CASGRPPVYEQYF. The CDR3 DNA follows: TGTGCCAGCGGACGCCCCCCTGTATACGAGCAGTACTTC.

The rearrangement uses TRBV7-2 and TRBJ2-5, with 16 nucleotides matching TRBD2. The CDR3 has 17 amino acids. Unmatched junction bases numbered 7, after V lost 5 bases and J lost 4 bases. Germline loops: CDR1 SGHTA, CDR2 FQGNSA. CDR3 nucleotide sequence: TGTGCCAGCAGCATCGGGACTAGCGGGAGGGCCGGAGAGACCCAGTACTTC. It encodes CASSIGTSGRAGETQYF.

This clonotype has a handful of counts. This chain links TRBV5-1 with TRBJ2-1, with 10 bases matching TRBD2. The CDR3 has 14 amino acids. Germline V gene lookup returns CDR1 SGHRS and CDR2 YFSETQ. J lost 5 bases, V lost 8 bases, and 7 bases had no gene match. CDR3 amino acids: CASWLAGVNNEQFF. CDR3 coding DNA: TGCGCCAGTTGGCTAGCGGGAGTCAACAATGAGCAGTTCTTC.

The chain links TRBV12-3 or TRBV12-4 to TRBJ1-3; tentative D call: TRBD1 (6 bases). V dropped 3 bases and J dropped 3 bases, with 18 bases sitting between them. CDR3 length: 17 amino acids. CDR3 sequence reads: CASSFRATGLSGNTIYF. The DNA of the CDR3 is TGTGCCAGCAGTTTTCGCGCTACAGGGTTAAGTGGAAACACCATATATTTT.

CDR3: CASKDRDGYNSPLHF. The CDR3 DNA reads as TGCGCCAGCAAAGATCGGGACGGGTATAATTCACCCCTCCACTTT. V gene TRBV5-1 combines with J gene TRBJ1-6; D is possibly TRBD1 (5 bases). This CDR3 has 15 residues. CDR1 is SGHRS and CDR2 is YFSETQ in the germline V gene. V was cut by 6 bases and J by 4 bases, with 14 bases left in between.